There are a few counts of the clone carrying this T cell receptor beta chain. Its antigen remains unidentified. It differs at one base from a far larger clone, so likely a read error. To make TCR beta libraries, researchers used iRepertoire HTBI primers and Arm-PCR of CDR3 regions. In the authors' workflow: Segment identification across samples yielded 55 to 65 TRBV and about 14 TRBJ segments. TCRdb redid the calling of the multiplex PCR reads with MiXCR, one entry per CDR3 protein. These V and J calls originate from TCRdb's pipeline instead of the authors' own analysis. The sample carries approximately 400,000 distinct CDR3 sequences, roughly a sixth recorded once. The CDR3 runs 18 residues. Germline CDR1 and CDR2: MGHRA and YSYEKL. This sample was taken from a study of regulatory T cells in long-lasting Graves disease. Study-wide findings and caveats: Persistent cases favored TRBV28, TRBJ1-2 and TRBJ2-5. In persistent patients, shared public clonotypes (around 2,600) outnumbered those in new patients (about 890).

Time point denoted: newly diagnosed GD, antithyroid drugs for less than 3 months. Researchers made the TCR library from RNA that was extracted from PBMCs. The rearrangement uses TRBV4-1 and TRBJ2-1; TRBD2 matches 10 bases. Judging by the DNA end, TRBJ2-4 fits better; the J call may be wrong. The sequenced sample was peripheral blood mononuclear cells (PBMCs), obtained at new diagnosis, from a patient treated with antithyroid drugs. This TCR was sampled from a female donor with Graves disease. The chain's CDR3 is CASSQMAASGGAENIQYF. CDR3 in DNA: TGCGCCAGCAGCCAAATGGCGGCAAGCGGGGGGGCGGAAAACATTCAGTACTTC.